A selection of T cell receptor beta chains follows, all from one sample in a study of immune cell composition in non-small cell lung cancer. Only in-frame clones appear in the TCRdb table, and some are missing; sequencing was by immunoSEQ multiplex PCR. Seen here are 5,000 to 7,500 clones, just under 80% observed once, and the top ten hold approximately 15%. Specimen: lung tumor tissue. Receptors were obtained from a human donor with non-small cell lung cancer. Each CDR3 is given with its conserved first and last residue. Fields, in order: V gene, J gene, D gene, clone size, CDR3 DNA, CDR3 protein. The D gene is left open where the match is weak. Size is omitted from some rows. Given values are once, few, many or a class for expanded clones.

>TRBV5-1|TRBJ1-4|TRBD1|.
TGCGCCAGCAGCTCAACAGGGGGCACTAATGAAAAACTGTTTTTT
CASSSTGGTNEKLFF
>TRBV29-1|TRBJ2-3|.|.
TGCAGCGTTGGGTTTGGAGCTTTGGCAGATACGCAGTATTTT
CSVGFGALADTQYF
>TRBV12-5|TRBJ2-1|.|.
TGTGCTAGTGGTTTGGTACCCGGTGAGCAGTTCTTC
CASGLVPGEQFF
>TRBV10-1|TRBJ1-1|.|once
TGCGCCAGCTCCCCAACCGGGGCAGGGGCTCTGAACACTGAAGCTTTCTTT
CASSPTGAGALNTEAFF
>TRBV2|TRBJ2-5|TRBD1|.
TGTGCCAGCAGTGTAACAGGGGGCGACGAGACCCAGTACTTC
CASSVTGGDETQYF
>TRBV4-3|TRBJ2-7|.|.
TGCGCCAGCAGCCAAGTCTATGACAGTTCCTACGAGCAGTACTTC
CASSQVYDSSYEQYF
>TRBV29-1|TRBJ2-1|.|.
TGCAGCGTTGGGACTGGGTACAATGAGCAGTTCTTC
CSVGTGYNEQFF
>TRBV10-1|TRBJ1-5|.|few
TGCGCCAGCATTACCGGGAGCAATCAGCCCCAGCATTTT
CASITGSNQPQHF
>TRBV25-1|TRBJ2-3|TRBD1|once
TGTGCCAGCAGTGACTCAGGGGGCATCACAGATACGCAGTATTTT
CASSDSGGITDTQYF
>TRBV2|TRBJ1-1|.|.
TGTGCCAGCAGCCAGGGCCTGAACACTGAAGCTTTCTTT
CASSQGLNTEAFF
>TRBV6-5|TRBJ2-1|TRBD2|.
TGTGCCAGCAGACCGGGACTAGCTAACAATGAGCAGTTCTTC
CASRPGLANNEQFF
>TRBV11-1|TRBJ2-2|TRBD2|.
TGTGCCAGCACCCTTAGCGGGGGTTGGACCGGGGAGCTGTTTTTT
CASTLSGGWTGELFF
>TRBV5-6|TRBJ1-1|.|few
TGTGCCAGCAGCTTGGCCGGGGGGAACACTGAAGCTTTCTTT
CASSLAGGNTEAFF
>TRBV6-1|TRBJ1-1|TRBD1|.
TGTGCCAGCAGTGTGATAATAGGACAGGGGTCGACTGAAGCTTTCTTT
CASSVIIGQGSTEAFF
>TRBV4-1|TRBJ1-6|TRBD1|.
TGCGCCAGCAGCACCGGGACAGAGTATAATTCACCCCTCCACTTT
CASSTGTEYNSPLHF
>TRBV7-9|TRBJ1-1|.|.
TGTGCCAGCAGCATGGGACAGAACACTGAAGCTTTCTTT
CASSMGQNTEAFF
>TRBV5-4|TRBJ2-2|TRBD2|.
TGTGCCAGCAGCTTGGAGGGCGGGGGGAGAACCGGGGAGCTGTTTTTT
CASSLEGGGRTGELFF
>TRBV28|TRBJ2-7|.|.
TGTGCCAGCTTTGGTGGGGCCAGACCCGAGCAGTACTTC
CASFGGARPEQYF
>TRBV27|TRBJ2-1|TRBD2|.
TGTGCCAGCAGTGGCCAGCGGGGGGGACTTGTTTGGATCTTC
CASSGQRGGLVWIF
>TRBV7-2|TRBJ1-2|.|.
TGTGCCAGCAGCTTACTCGGTAATAACTATGGCTACACCTTC
CASSLLGNNYGYTF
>TRBV7-9|TRBJ1-2|.|.
TGTGCCAGCAGCCGTTTAAGCTACACCTTC
CASSRLSYTF
>TRBV4-3|TRBJ1-2|.|few
TGCGCCAGCAGCCCTCAACATGAGGGATATCGGGGCTACACCTTC
CASSPQHEGYRGYTF
>TRBV7-3|TRBJ1-1|.|.
TGTGCCAGCAGCTCTTACACGGGTATGGCTGCTTTCTTT
CASSSYTGMAAFF
>TRBV5-1|TRBJ2-7|TRBD1|.
TGCGCCAGCAGCTTGACCCCCGCGGGACAGGTCTACGAGCAGTACTTC
CASSLTPAGQVYEQYF
>TRBV7-9|TRBJ2-3|.|.
TGTGCCAGCAGCCCCCCTTCAGATACGCAGTATTTT
CASSPPSDTQYF
>TRBV28|TRBJ1-3|TRBD1|.
TGTGCCAGCACCAGAGCAGGGGGCGCGGGAAACACCATATATTTT
CASTRAGGAGNTIYF
>TRBV15|TRBJ2-5|TRBD2|.
TGTGCCACCAGCAGAGATCGAGGGCTAGCGGGAGATGTTATGGAGACCCAGTACTTC
CATSRDRGLAGDVMETQYF
>TRBV28|TRBJ2-7|TRBD1|.
TGTGCCAGCATCGGCGGGACAGGGAACTACGAGCAGTACTTC
CASIGGTGNYEQYF
>TRBV27|TRBJ2-1|TRBD2|.
TGTGCCAGCAGTTTATCAACTACCGGGAGGGTGAAGCAGTTCTTC
CASSLSTTGRVKQFF
>TRBV9|TRBJ2-1|TRBD1|few
TGTGCCAGCAGAGGGGGACAGGACAATGAGCAGTTCTTC
CASRGGQDNEQFF
>TRBV11-2|TRBJ2-2|.|.
TGTGCCAGCAGCTTATGGACCGAGGGGGCCGGGGAGCTGTTTTTT
CASSLWTEGAGELFF
>TRBV27|TRBJ2-1|TRBD1|large
TGTGCCAGCAGTTCCGGGACAGGGTCCTACAATGAGCAGTTCTTC
CASSSGTGSYNEQFF
>TRBV5-6|TRBJ1-2|.|.
TGTGCCAGCAGCCCCCAGGCTCCTGTGAACTATGGCTACACCTTC
CASSPQAPVNYGYTF
>TRBV6-6|TRBJ2-1|TRBD2|.
TGTGCCAGCAGTTTCGGACTAGCGGTCGAGAATGAGCAGTTCTTC
CASSFGLAVENEQFF
>TRBV15|TRBJ1-2|TRBD1|.
TGTGCCACCAGCAGGGACCAGGGGGCTGAGGGCTACACCTTC
CATSRDQGAEGYTF
>TRBV25-1|TRBJ2-1|.|few
TGTGCCAGCAGTTCGGGGAGCTCCTACAATGAGCAGTTCTTC
CASSSGSSYNEQFF
>TRBV7-2|TRBJ1-2|TRBD1|.
TGTGCCAGCAGCCCGGGACAGGGGGAGGTTTGGTTCTATGGCTACACCTTC
CASSPGQGEVWFYGYTF
>TRBV29-1|TRBJ2-3|TRBD2|.
TGCAGCGTTGAAATAGCGGGGGGCCCAGGTACGCAGTATTTT
CSVEIAGGPGTQYF
>TRBV7-9|TRBJ2-1|TRBD1|.
TGTGCCAGCAGCCCGGGGACAGGGAGGGGCCTAGGGTCATACAATGAGCAGTTCTTC
CASSPGTGRGLGSYNEQFF
>TRBV28|TRBJ1-2|TRBD1|.
TGTGCCAGCAGCCCGGGGACAGGAATGTATGGCTACACCTTC
CASSPGTGMYGYTF
>TRBV7-9|TRBJ2-5|TRBD2|once
TGTGCCAGCAGCTTGGGGACTAGCGGGCAAGAGACCCAGTACTTC
CASSLGTSGQETQYF
>TRBV6-6|TRBJ2-7|.|.
TGTGCCAGCAGTTACTCGAGATCCGGAGGCGCCTACGAGCAGTACTTC
CASSYSRSGGAYEQYF
>TRBV12-5|TRBJ1-1|.|once
TGTGCTAGTGGTTCTCAGTACACTGAAGCTTTCTTT
CASGSQYTEAFF
>TRBV7-3|TRBJ1-2|.|.
TGTGCCAGCAGCTTAACGGGGGGGGCGGTCTATGGCTACACCTTC
CASSLTGGAVYGYTF
>TRBV2|TRBJ2-5|.|.
TGTGCCAGCAGTGCCACTCGGGCCCCGGGGGCCCAGTACTTC
CASSATRAPGAQYF
>TRBV5-1|TRBJ2-7|TRBD2|.
TGCGCCAGCAGCTTGGTAGATAGCGGGGGCGCCAGCTCCTACGAGCAGTACTTC
CASSLVDSGGASSYEQYF